The 10 T cell receptor beta chains below all came from one sample that was sequenced in a study of shared clonotypes between healthy human individuals. Method: immunoSEQ multiplex PCR; TCRdb's copy keeps in-frame clones and lacks some. Found here are 90,000 to 120,000 clones, about 63% of them singletons; the top ten hold approximately 25%. The sequenced sample was memory CD8+ T cells sorted from blood. Subset given: CD45RO+ cells pooled with CCR7-negative TemRA cells. The receptors stem from a woman in her thirties in good health.

There are many counts of this clone. The chain uses TRBV5-6 and TRBJ1-5; possibly TRBD1 for D (6 bases). Trimming stripped 0 bases from V and 3 bases from J, with 10 bases between. CDR1 and CDR2 (germline): SGHDT, YYEEEE. This CDR3 has 15 residues. CDR3 sequence reads: CASSLAGAFNQPQHF. CDR3 DNA sequence: TGTGCCAGCAGCTTGGCAGGGGCTTTCAATCAGCCCCAGCATTTT.

This chain links TRBV6-5 with TRBJ2-7; maybe TRBD2 (6 bases). The germline V gene has CDR1 MNHEY and CDR2 SVGAGI. The length of the CDR3 is 15 residues. V lost 7 bases, J lost 0 bases, and 16 bases lay in between. CDR3 bases: TGTGCCAGCACCCAAAGCGGGTATAGCTCCTACGAGCAGTACTTC. This translates into CASTQSGYSSYEQYF.

The chain recombines TRBV4-1 with TRBJ2-7; D unclear. The germline V gene has CDR1 MGHRA and CDR2 YSYEKL. The germline V and J ends were trimmed by 3 bases and 4 bases, with 13 bases remaining between them. This CDR3 spans 14 amino acids. The DNA for the CDR3 is TGCGCCAGCAGCCAGTTGCAAGTGGCTTACGAGCAGTACTTC. Amino acid sequence: CASSQLQVAYEQYF.

The chain recombines TRBV11-3 with TRBJ1-1; TRBD1 matches at 9 bases. Germline trimming cut 3 bases from V and 8 bases from J; bases unmatched to any gene: 4. This CDR3 region has 13 residues. The germline V gene encodes CDR1 SGHNT and CDR2 YENEEA. The chain's CDR3 is CASSFTTGGEAFF. The CDR3 DNA follows: TGTGCCAGCAGCTTTACGACAGGGGGAGAAGCTTTCTTT. The full variable domain, its missing parts supplied by reference TRBV11-3 and TRBJ1-1, is EAGVVQSPRYKIIEKKQPVAFWCNPISGHNTLYWYLQNLGQGPELLIRYENEEAVDDSQLPKDRFSAERLKGVDSTLKIQPAELGDSAVYLCASSFTTGGEAFFGQGTRLTVV.

Concerning this clone itself: A read error is the likely source, as a far larger clone sits one nucleotide away. V gene TRBV7-5 combines with J gene TRBJ1-1; TRBD1, as called in the table, went unchecked against the DNA. TRBV7-5 is a pseudogene segment. CDR3 length equals 14 residues. The CDR3 region is CVSSASTENTEAFF. CDR3 sequence (DNA): TGTGTCAGCAGCGCCTCGACAGAGAACACTGAAGCTTTCTTT.

The chain couples TRBV6-5 to TRBJ2-7; D is undetermined. Germline V gene sequence: CDR1 MNHEY, CDR2 SVGAGI. The CDR3 is made up of 14 amino acids. V lost 6 bases, J lost 0 bases, and 12 bases lay in between. The CDR3, as DNA: TGTGCCAGCAGACTCAGCGTTACCTCCTACGAGCAGTACTTC. Its translation: CASRLSVTSYEQYF.

Of note for this clone: With a much larger clone just one base away, this may be a read error. The V call is TRBV27, the J call TRBJ1-6; D ambiguous. This CDR3 contains 14 residues. The V gene lost 7 bases and the J gene lost 8 bases, with 15 bases spanning the gap. The germline gives CDR1 MNHEY, CDR2 SMNVEV (reference sequence). The CDR3 loop is CASKRWSGYSPLHF. The CDR3 region has the DNA TGTGCCAGCAAGAGATGGAGTGGGTATTCACCCCTCCACTTT.

The V and J genes are TRBV7-3 and TRBJ2-7, with no clear D. The CDR3 has 17 residues. V lost 5 bases and J lost 4, with 24 bases in between. Germline V gene lookup returns CDR1 SGHTA and CDR2 FQGTGA. The CDR3, as DNA: TGTGCCAGCAGCCCGCCATCTAGAAAGGTACGTTGGTACGAGCAGTACTTC. Translating gives CASSPPSRKVRWYEQYF.

The chain has TRBV5-6 and TRBJ1-2, with 7 bases identical to TRBD1. CDR1 is SGHDT, CDR2 YYEEEE, per germline. The CDR3 contains 13 residues. V dropped 3 bases and J dropped 4; count of bases not matched to a gene: 3. This chain's CDR3 is CASSSQGLYGYTF. The CDR3 DNA reads as TGTGCCAGCAGCTCACAGGGGCTCTATGGCTACACCTTC. Combining the CDR3 with reference TRBV5-6 and TRBJ1-2 gives the whole variable domain DAGVTQSPTHLIKTRGQQVTLRCSPKSGHDTVSWYQQALGQGPQFIFQYYEEEERQRGNFPDRFSGHQFPNYSSELNVNALLLGDSALYLCASSSQGLYGYTFGSGTRLTVV.

This sequence joins TRBV28 and TRBJ2-2; TRBD1 matches 8 bases. Trimming removed 6 bases from V and 6 bases from J; junction bases left unmatched: 9. CDR3 length: 15 residues. CDR1 is MDHEN, CDR2 SYDVKM, per germline. The CDR3 coding sequence is TGTGCCAGCAGGGTCTTTGGACAGGGTGCCGGGGAGCTGTTTTTT. Translating gives CASRVFGQGAGELFF.